This entry features one TCR beta chain sequence. The entry originates in a study of blood T cell repertoires in COVID-19. In the source study's methods: Nucleated cell number was recorded as an estimate derived from reference gene primer amplification. The assay was immunoSEQ multiplex PCR, and TCRdb's table has in-frame clones only and misses some. V and J calls and clone size are given by that table; D and trimming were obtained from the DNA. The sample consists of fewer than 15,000 clones, 70% to 90% of them appearing once. Germline V lookup: CDR1 LNHDA, CDR2 SQIVND (reference sequence). After removal of 6 bases from V and 4 bases from J, the junction contained 4 bases not matched to a gene. The CDR3 sequence is 13 residues long.

The chain has TRBV19 and TRBJ1-2; TRBD1 aligns across 8 bases. The sequencing sample was made of peripheral blood. This sequence was found in a woman aged 70-85 years in a cohort sampled during active or convalescent COVID-19. As DNA, the CDR3 is TGTGCCAGTAGGAGGACAGGGATCTATGGCTACACCTTC. As protein: CASRRTGIYGYTF.